This T cell receptor beta chain was identified during a study of brain T cells in children with intractable seizures. The study, taken as a whole, reports: Viral specificity was inferred only from CDR3 similarity; HCMV serostatus was unknown.

The germline V gene encodes CDR1 MNHNY and CDR2 SVGAGI (reference sequence). Trimming removed 0 bases from V and 3 bases from J, with 12 bases in between. The CDR3 totals 15 residues. Sequencing was limited to surgery cases with top T cell transcript signatures in brain tissue. Generated by immunoSEQ multiplex PCR, the TCRdb table keeps only in-frame clones and is missing some. The sample has around 2,600 clones, roughly four fifths seen once; the top ten hold around 10%. About this clone itself: Its antigen is still unknown.

The sequencing here drew on resected brain tissue, taken at surgery. The chain carries TRBV6-6 and TRBJ2-7; tentative D call: TRBD2 (6 bases). The receptor's source is a boy younger than two with hemimegalencephaly and intractable seizures. The CDR3 sequence: CASSYSAGIVYEQYF. Here the CDR3 DNA reads TGTGCCAGCAGTTACTCGGCGGGGATAGTCTACGAGCAGTACTTC.